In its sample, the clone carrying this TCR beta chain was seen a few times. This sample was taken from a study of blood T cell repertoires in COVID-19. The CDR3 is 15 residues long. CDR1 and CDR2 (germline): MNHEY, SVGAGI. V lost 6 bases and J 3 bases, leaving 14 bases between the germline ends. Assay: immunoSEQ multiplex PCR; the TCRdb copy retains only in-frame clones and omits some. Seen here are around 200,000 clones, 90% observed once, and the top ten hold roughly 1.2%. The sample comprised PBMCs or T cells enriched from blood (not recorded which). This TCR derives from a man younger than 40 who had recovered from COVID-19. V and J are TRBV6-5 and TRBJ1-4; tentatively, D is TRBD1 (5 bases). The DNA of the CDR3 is TGTGCCAGCAGAGACAGCAAAAAGCCTAATGAAAAACTGTTTTTT. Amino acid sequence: CASRDSKKPNEKLFF.